These 14 T cell receptor beta chains originate from one sample sequenced in a study of memory CD8 T cells in hepatitis C reinfection. Documented time point: late/post reinfection, 12 to 24 weeks after detection. TCR sequencing was done directly ex vivo on sorted cells, without expansion in vitro. Clones were sequenced by immunoSEQ multiplex PCR, and TCRdb holds only the in-frame ones, with some missing. Of approximately 46,000 clones listed, approximately 92% are singletons. Sequenced sample: naive CD8+ T cells sorted from blood. The receptors were gathered from a man between 18 and 29 years old with hepatitis C virus infection.

V and J are TRBV5-6 and TRBJ2-5, with a tentative D call TRBD1 (6 bases). Germline V gives CDR1 SGHDT, CDR2 YYEEEE. V was clipped by 2 bases and J by 5 bases, with 16 bases between them. The CDR3 sequence is 15 residues long. The CDR3 loop is CASSLPRVGAETQYF. Here the CDR3 DNA reads TGTGCCAGCAGCTTACCCAGGGTGGGGGCCGAGACCCAGTACTTC. Based on the CDR3 plus reference TRBV5-6 and TRBJ2-5, the full variable domain is DAGVTQSPTHLIKTRGQQVTLRCSPKSGHDTVSWYQQALGQGPQFIFQYYEEEERQRGNFPDRFSGHQFPNYSSELNVNALLLGDSALYLCASSLPRVGAETQYFGPGTRLLVL.

The J gene is TRBJ2-2, the V gene TRBV11-3, with 9 bases that match TRBD2. V shed 1 base, J shed 4 bases, and the junction held 13 bases outside the gene matches. CDR1 and CDR2 (germline): SGHNT, YENEEA. The CDR3 runs 19 residues. This CDR3 is CASSLVTQPGLAATGELFF. DNA of the CDR3: TGTGCCAGCAGCTTAGTCACACAACCGGGACTAGCCGCCACCGGGGAGCTGTTTTTT.

V is TRBV6-1 and J is TRBJ2-7; perhaps TRBD2 as D (5 bases). Germline lookup yields CDR1 MNHNS and CDR2 SASEGT. V lost 4 bases, J lost 1 base, and 20 bases lay in between. The CDR3 loop spans 17 amino acids. CDR3 nucleotide sequence: TGTGCCAGCAGTGCGTTTGTCCCGGGAAGACCATCCTACGAGCAGTACTTC. Its translation is CASSAFVPGRPSYEQYF.

This rearrangement joins TRBV6-1 to TRBJ2-3; TRBD1 might be the D (5 bases). Germline lookup yields CDR1 MNHNS and CDR2 SASEGT. The CDR3 consists of 15 residues. The V gene lost 5 bases and the J gene lost 1 base, with 13 bases spanning the gap. The CDR3 bases are TGTGCCAGCAGTACCATCAGGGTGGGCACAGATACGCAGTATTTT. Its protein is CASSTIRVGTDTQYF.

This rearrangement joins TRBV13 to TRBJ1-2; D not certain. This CDR3 comprises 14 residues. CDR1 and CDR2 from the germline V gene are PRHDT and FYEKMQ (reference sequence). With 10 bases removed from V and 4 bases from J, the gap between germline ends came to 19 bases. For the CDR3, the DNA is TGTGCCACCCCTCACCCCCGGACTTCCTATGGCTACACCTTC. This translates into CATPHPRTSYGYTF.

V usage is TRBV27 and J usage is TRBJ2-1; 8 nucleotides align to TRBD2. Germline lookup yields CDR1 MNHEY and CDR2 SMNVEV (reference sequence). The CDR3 sequence is 15 residues long. Losses at the gene ends were 2 bases for V and 5 bases for J; bases not matched to a gene: 5. The chain's CDR3 is CASSLVSGANNEQFF. The CDR3 DNA reads TGTGCCAGCAGTTTAGTTAGCGGGGCGAACAATGAGCAGTTCTTC.

The chain has TRBV9 and TRBJ1-1, with D possibly TRBD1 on 6 matching bases. CDR3 length equals 14 residues. Germline CDR1 reads SGDLS; CDR2 reads YYNGEE. The V gene lost 4 bases and the J gene lost 0 bases, with 10 bases spanning the gap. CDR3 DNA: TGTGCCAGCAGCCCGGGACACATGAACACTGAAGCTTTCTTT. Translated, it gives CASSPGHMNTEAFF.

The chain combines TRBV28 with TRBJ1-2; perhaps TRBD1 as D (6 bases). Trimming shortened V by 5 bases and J by 8 bases, and 24 bases separated the two germline ends. The germline V gene has CDR1 MDHEN and CDR2 SYDVKM. The CDR3 is 16 residues long. This CDR3 reads CASSIQRGGFPSGYTF. CDR3 nucleotide sequence: TGTGCCAGCAGTATCCAAAGGGGGGGGTTCCCCTCGGGCTACACCTTC.

This sequence joins TRBV2 and TRBJ1-4, with a tentative D call TRBD1 (5 bases). The CDR3 has 16 residues. Germline V gene lookup returns CDR1 SNHLY and CDR2 FYNNEI. V was cut by 7 bases and J by 7 bases, with 22 bases left in between. CDR3 region: CASTSGISGVGEKLFF. In DNA, the CDR3 is TGTGCCAGCACCTCAGGGATTTCGGGCGTTGGTGAAAAACTGTTTTTT.

J is TRBJ2-5 and V is TRBV5-1; 7 bases are shared with TRBD1. The CDR3 covers 15 residues. Trimming at V came to 4 bases and at J to 2 bases, leaving 8 bases not matched to a gene. Germline CDR1 and CDR2: SGHRS and YFSETQ. CDR3 sequence: CASSDGTELQETQYF. CDR3 coding DNA: TGCGCCAGCAGCGACGGGACAGAGTTACAAGAGACCCAGTACTTC.

The chain links TRBV27 to TRBJ2-1; 9 bases agree with TRBD1. Germline V gene lookup returns CDR1 MNHEY and CDR2 SMNVEV (reference sequence). The CDR3 extends over 15 amino acids. V lost 5 bases, J lost 7 bases, and 9 bases stayed unmatched. In DNA, the CDR3 is TGTGCCAGCAGTACCCGGGACAGGGCACAAAATGAGCAGTTCTTC. This codes for CASSTRDRAQNEQFF.

The chain recombines TRBV4-2 with TRBJ2-1; 7 nucleotides line up with TRBD2. This CDR3 comprises 17 residues. J was trimmed by 2 bases and V by 0 bases; bases with no gene match: 7. The germline gives CDR1 LGHNA, CDR2 YNFKEQ. This chain's CDR3 is CASSQEQAGDPYNEQFF. The CDR3 DNA reads TGTGCCAGCAGCCAAGAGCAGGCGGGAGACCCCTACAATGAGCAGTTCTTC.

The chain joins TRBV4-3 to TRBJ2-2, with D possibly TRBD1 on 5 matching bases. Trimming removed 0 bases at V and 5 bases at J, with 13 bases between. CDR1 and CDR2 (germline): LGHNA, YSLEER. CDR3 size: 16 residues. The DNA of the CDR3 is TGCGCCAGCAGCCAAGATTCAGGGTATAGGACCGGGGAGCTGTTTTTT. Protein: CASSQDSGYRTGELFF.

This clone appeared once. The J gene is TRBJ2-1, the V gene TRBV29-1; 10 bases match TRBD2. Losses at the gene ends were 5 bases for V and 2 bases for J; bases not matched to a gene: 3. Germline V gene data show CDR1 as SQVTM and CDR2 as ANQGSEA. This CDR3 is built from 14 residues. CDR3 nucleotides: TGCAGCGTTACGGGACTAGCGACCTACAATGAGCAGTTCTTC. Translating gives CSVTGLATYNEQFF.